This T cell receptor (beta chain) came from a study of shared clonotypes between healthy human individuals. General study points: The diversity represented, both genetic and in exposure history, was limited by few donors.

The method was immunoSEQ multiplex PCR; TCRdb's version includes in-frame clones alone and lacks a portion of them. The table has 950,000 to 1,200,000 clones, approximately 75% seen once. Between the trimmed V and J ends, which lost 4 bases and 0 bases, there was a span of 11 bases. In germline, CDR1 is MNHNS, CDR2 SASEGT. The CDR3 has 15 residues. Points on this clone: Its antigen is still unknown. Other DNA sequences in the sample encode the same CDR3.

The clonotype comes from a man younger than 30 in good health. Some clones in this sample may be carry-over from other donors' samples. The V call is TRBV6-1, the J call TRBJ2-3; weak D call: TRBD1 (6 bases). The specimen sequenced was memory CD4+ T cells from PBMCs. As for subset: CD45RA-negative fraction. The CDR3 DNA follows: TGTGCCAGCAGTGGTGGACAGAGTAGCACAGATACGCAGTATTTT. Encoded protein: CASSGGQSSTDTQYF.